This TCR beta chain was sequenced in a study of T-cell reconstitution after alpha-beta-depleted transplantation in children. The germline V and J ends were trimmed by 0 bases and 3 bases, with 18 bases remaining between them. The CDR3 covers 17 residues. Notes on the study in general: Expanded graft clones numbering several hundred reportedly gave rise to alpha-beta T cells about two months after transplant. T-cell counts and diversity at one year following transplant were attributed mainly to newly produced T cells.

Molecular barcoding with unique molecular identifiers was used for the TCRbeta library. Using its own MiXCR run on the PCR reads, TCRdb lists one record per CDR3 protein. The data hold about 600,000 distinct CDR3 sequences, with 10% to 15% observed a single time. This clonotype was seen more than once but under ten times. Its antigen remains unidentified. The TCR was taken from a male patient between 5 and 17 years old who had a stem cell transplant for acute myeloid leukemia, so the T cells may come from the graft donor. V is TRBV12-3 or TRBV12-4 and J is TRBJ2-7; no clear D. This sample comprised PBMCs, mostly from graft donor cells, obtained 360 days after TCRalphabeta/CD19-depleted stem cell transplant. The CDR3 protein is CASSLADRRPMGYEQYF. CDR3 DNA: TGTGCCAGCAGTTTAGCCGATCGCAGACCTATGGGCTACGAGCAGTACTTC.